Listed below are T cell receptor beta chains from one sample, sequenced in a study of blood T cell repertoires in COVID-19. Profiling relied on immunoSEQ multiplex PCR, and the TCRdb table lists in-frame clones only, not all of them. The sample includes about 370,000 clones, around 89% of them seen just once. Sample: PBMCs or T cells enriched from blood (not recorded which). These receptors were obtained from a man between 18 and 35 years old who had recovered from COVID-19. CDR3s include the opening cysteine and the closing phenylalanine or tryptophan. A D gene is named only where the DNA matches it firmly. The size entry is marked missing in some rows and otherwise reads once, few, many or a size class.

D,J,size,V,CDR3,DNA
-,TRBJ2-7,once,TRBV3-1/TRBV3-2,CASSQNMEERYEQYF,TGTGCCAGCAGCCAAAACATGGAGGAGCGCTACGAGCAGTACTTC
-,TRBJ2-7,-,TRBV20-1,CSARDPPEQYF,TGCAGTGCTAGAGATCCCCCGGAGCAGTACTTC
TRBD1,TRBJ1-4,-,TRBV9,CASSGTGDLNEKLFF,TGTGCCAGCAGCGGAACAGGGGACCTTAATGAAAAACTGTTTTTT
-,TRBJ1-4,-,TRBV9,CASSAPQGGGEKLFF,TGTGCCAGCAGCGCACCTCAGGGAGGGGGTGAAAAACTGTTTTTT
TRBD1,TRBJ1-6,-,TRBV7-8,CASSPRTGMSSYNSPLHF,TGTGCCAGCAGCCCCCGGACAGGGATGAGCTCCTATAATTCACCCCTCCACTTT
TRBD1,TRBJ1-4,-,TRBV7-2,CASSLFGTGGSTNEKLFF,TGTGCCAGCAGCTTATTCGGTACAGGGGGTTCTACTAATGAAAAACTGTTTTTT
-,TRBJ2-1,once,TRBV14,CASSQGGRVYLGNEQFF,TGTGCCAGCAGCCAAGGGGGCAGGGTTTATCTCGGCAATGAGCAGTTCTTC
-,TRBJ1-1,-,TRBV10-3,CAHGPEGTEAFF,TGTGCCCACGGCCCTGAGGGCACTGAAGCTTTCTTT
-,TRBJ2-7,-,TRBV14,CASSQSHRLMSYEQYF,TGTGCCAGCAGCCAATCACACAGGTTAATGTCCTACGAGCAGTACTTC
-,TRBJ2-2,few,TRBV10-3,CAITGSRNGELFF,TGTGCCATCACGGGTAGCCGCAACGGGGAGCTGTTTTTT
TRBD1,TRBJ1-6,few,TRBV10-3,CATGQGRENSPLHF,TGTGCCACTGGACAGGGGAGAGAGAATTCACCCCTCCACTTT
TRBD2,TRBJ2-1,-,TRBV7-6,CASSPLAGIVNEQFF,TGTGCCAGCAGCCCCCTAGCGGGAATAGTTAATGAGCAGTTCTTC
-,TRBJ1-3,few,TRBV5-1,CASSQMGAGGNTIYF,TGCGCCAGCAGCCAAATGGGGGCTGGGGGAAACACCATATATTTT
-,TRBJ2-2,-,TRBV5-1,CASTYLANTGELFF,TGCGCCAGCACCTATCTGGCGAACACCGGGGAGCTGTTTTTT
-,TRBJ1-5,-,TRBV5-1,CASSPGYSNQPQHF,TGCGCCAGCAGCCCGGGTTATAGCAATCAGCCCCAGCATTTT
-,TRBJ1-1,-,TRBV12-5,CASGEGYGTEAFF,TGTGCTAGTGGGGAGGGGTACGGCACTGAAGCTTTCTTT
TRBD1,TRBJ2-7,once,TRBV7-9,CASSLRGRRDEQYF,TGTGCCAGCAGCTTAAGGGGGCGCCGGGACGAGCAGTACTTC
-,TRBJ1-2,-,TRBV15,CATRRQRYGYTF,TGTGCCACCAGGCGACAGAGATATGGCTACACCTTC
TRBD1,TRBJ1-1,-,TRBV3-1/TRBV3-2,CASSQHRDRGTEAFF,TGTGCCAGCAGCCAACACAGGGACAGGGGGACTGAAGCTTTCTTT
TRBD2,TRBJ2-3,-,TRBV18,CASSGREGQWDTQYF,TGTGCCAGCTCAGGACGGGAGGGCCAGTGGGATACGCAGTATTTT
-,TRBJ1-1,-,TRBV12-3/TRBV12-4,CASSSRVGKAFF,TGTGCCAGCAGTTCCAGGGTCGGTAAAGCTTTCTTT
TRBD2,TRBJ2-2,-,TRBV19,CASSKFGLAGYNTGELFF,TGTGCCAGTAGTAAATTCGGACTAGCGGGATATAACACCGGGGAGCTGTTTTTT
TRBD1,TRBJ1-2,-,TRBV6-5,CASRTTGSHYGYTF,TGTGCCAGCAGAACGACAGGGTCCCACTATGGCTACACCTTC
-,TRBJ1-1,-,TRBV7-3,CASSSRVGTEAFF,TGTGCCAGCAGCTCCAGGGTTGGCACTGAAGCTTTCTTT
TRBD2,TRBJ2-1,-,TRBV6-5,CASRAGTRSRNEQFF,TGTGCCAGCAGGGCCGGGACTAGATCGCGGAATGAGCAGTTCTTC
TRBD2,TRBJ2-1,-,TRBV6-5,CASSLAGSVNEQFF,TGTGCCAGCTCACTAGCGGGGAGCGTGAATGAGCAGTTCTTC
TRBD1,TRBJ2-1,few,TRBV29-1,CSVGTGGINEQFF,TGCAGCGTTGGAACAGGGGGTATCAATGAGCAGTTCTTC
-,TRBJ2-2,-,TRBV10-3,CAISESTGDPGELFF,TGTGCCATCAGTGAGTCGACGGGGGACCCCGGGGAGCTGTTTTTT
-,TRBJ1-6,-,TRBV30,CAWSPIQGSPLHF,TGTGCCTGGAGTCCGATCCAGGGATCACCCCTCCACTTT
TRBD1,TRBJ2-5,-,TRBV7-3,CASSSQGVRGETQYF,TGTGCCAGCAGCTCCCAGGGGGTGAGGGGAGAGACCCAGTACTTC
-,TRBJ1-2,-,TRBV9,CASSVSPGQLYGYTF,TGTGCCAGCAGCGTATCCCCTGGACAGCTGTATGGCTACACCTTC
-,TRBJ1-2,-,TRBV24-1,CATSDPGRDYGYTF,TGTGCCACCAGTGATCCCGGCAGGGACTATGGCTACACCTTC
TRBD2,TRBJ2-5,-,TRBV2,CASSRLAGGPETQYF,TGTGCCAGCAGTCGTCTAGCGGGGGGCCCGGAGACCCAGTACTTC
TRBD1,TRBJ1-4,-,TRBV6-2/TRBV6-3,CASSYGTGRGSEKLFF,TGTGCCAGCAGTTACGGGACAGGGCGTGGGAGTGAAAAACTGTTTTTT
-,TRBJ1-5,-,TRBV19,CASSIQVGNQPQHF,TGTGCCAGTAGTATCCAGGTGGGCAATCAGCCCCAGCATTTT
-,TRBJ2-1,-,TRBV29-1,CSVEQGGTYNEQFF,TGCAGCGTTGAACAGGGGGGAACCTACAATGAGCAGTTCTTC
-,TRBJ2-1,-,TRBV11-2,CASSLAGTRSYNEQFF,TGTGCCAGCAGCTTAGCAGGTACACGCTCCTACAATGAGCAGTTCTTC
TRBD1,TRBJ2-3,-,TRBV5-1,CASSSRTGRYTDTQYF,TGCGCCAGCAGCTCCCGGACAGGACGCTACACAGATACGCAGTATTTT
-,TRBJ2-2,once,TRBV10-3,CAISESTGGTGELFF,TGTGCCATCAGTGAGTCTACCGGTGGCACCGGGGAGCTGTTTTTT
TRBD1,TRBJ1-1,-,TRBV6-2/TRBV6-3,CASSPGTGVTEAFF,TGTGCCAGCAGTCCCGGGACAGGGGTCACTGAAGCTTTCTTT
-,TRBJ1-2,-,TRBV2,CASSSPKDRGYTF,TGTGCCAGCAGTTCGCCCAAAGATCGGGGCTACACCTTC
TRBD2,TRBJ2-1,-,TRBV28,CASRRGTSGHNEQFF,TGTGCCAGCAGACGGGGGACTAGCGGGCACAATGAGCAGTTCTTC
TRBD2,TRBJ2-7,few,TRBV11-2,CASSLEESVGRGEQYF,TGTGCCAGCAGCTTAGAAGAGTCCGTGGGGAGGGGCGAGCAGTACTTC
TRBD2,TRBJ2-3,-,TRBV10-2,CASNLAGGPDTQYF,TGCGCCAGCAATCTAGCGGGGGGGCCAGATACGCAGTATTTT
TRBD1,TRBJ2-7,-,TRBV7-9,CASSARDRSGFEQYF,TGTGCCAGCAGCGCCCGGGACAGGTCAGGTTTCGAGCAGTACTTC
-,TRBJ1-5,-,TRBV19,CASSIPVRGKQPQHF,TGTGCCAGTAGTATACCCGTCCGGGGTAAACAGCCCCAGCATTTT
-,TRBJ1-2,-,TRBV27,CASSLLGQGLANYGYTF,TGTGCCAGCAGTTTATTAGGGCAGGGGTTGGCTAACTATGGCTACACCTTC
-,TRBJ1-5,-,TRBV7-8,CASSLTGSNQPQHF,TGTGCCAGCAGCTTAACCGGGAGCAATCAGCCCCAGCATTTT
-,TRBJ1-1,-,TRBV3-1/TRBV3-2,CASINSGALNTEAFF,TGTGCCAGCATAAATTCAGGGGCTCTGAACACTGAAGCTTTCTTT
TRBD1,TRBJ1-3,-,TRBV2,CASSGIQGISGNTIYF,TGTGCCAGCAGTGGAATACAGGGGATTTCTGGAAACACCATATATTTT
-,TRBJ2-5,-,TRBV25-1,CASSWTNQETQYF,TGTGCCAGCAGTTGGACAAACCAAGAGACCCAGTACTTC
TRBD2,TRBJ2-1,-,TRBV19,CASSIGTSGGAGEQFF,TGTGCCAGTAGTATTGGTACTAGCGGGGGGGCTGGTGAGCAGTTCTTC
TRBD1,TRBJ2-2,-,TRBV5-4,CASSSRTGGNTGELFF,TGTGCCAGCAGCTCGCGGACAGGGGGCAACACCGGGGAGCTGTTTTTT
-,TRBJ1-6,-,TRBV4-3,CASSQMSFGQGNSPLHF,TGCGCCAGCAGCCAAATGTCCTTCGGGCAGGGTAACTCACCCCTCCACTTT
TRBD1,TRBJ1-1,-,TRBV14,CASSQLRRGLSTEAFF,TGTGCCAGCAGCCAACTCCGAAGGGGGCTTAGCACTGAAGCTTTCTTT